Below are 12 T cell receptor beta chains sequenced from a single sample in a study of blood T cell repertoires in COVID-19. Assay: immunoSEQ multiplex PCR; the TCRdb copy retains only in-frame clones and omits some. The sample gives just under 150,000 clones, roughly 85% of which show up once; roughly 2.7% is in the top ten. Sequenced sample: peripheral blood. Source of these receptors: a human donor with acute or convalescent COVID-19. The donor label of this sample is uncertain.

This chain connects TRBV7-2 to TRBJ2-1; 7 bases align to TRBD1. This CDR3 is built from 15 residues. CDR1 SGHTA and CDR2 FQGNSA come from the germline V gene. Trimming cost V 1 base and J 9 bases; bases outside gene matches: 9. CDR3 nucleotide sequence: TGTGCCAGCAGCTTAGAGTTAACAGGGGTGGGTGAGCAGTTCTTC. Amino acids: CASSLELTGVGEQFF.

J is TRBJ2-1 and V is TRBV19, with 7 positions matching TRBD1. The CDR3 loop spans 17 amino acids. Germline CDR1 reads LNHDA; CDR2 reads SQIVND (reference sequence). J gave up 5 bases and V 2 bases, and 12 bases lay outside the gene matches. The chain's CDR3 is CASSIFGWSGGNNEQFF. The CDR3 coding sequence is TGTGCCAGTAGTATATTTGGCTGGTCAGGGGGTAACAATGAGCAGTTCTTC.

This clone came up once. The V and J genes are TRBV28 and TRBJ1-4; TRBD1 matches 10 bases. This CDR3 contains 14 residues. Trimming at V came to 8 bases and at J to 7 bases, leaving 7 bases not matched to a gene. Germline CDR1 is MDHEN and CDR2 is SYDVKM. Written as DNA, the CDR3 is TGTGCCAGCTGGGAGAGGACAGGGGGTGAAAAACTGTTTTTT. Residues: CASWERTGGEKLFF.

V gene TRBV11-2 combines with J gene TRBJ1-2; 12 nucleotides align to TRBD1. Germline V gene sequence: CDR1 SGHAT, CDR2 FQNNGV. The CDR3 spans 18 residues. After removal of 0 bases from V and 3 bases from J, the junction contained 8 bases not matched to a gene. This CDR3 is CASSLDPGTGGIHYGYTF. CDR3 sequence (DNA): TGTGCCAGCAGCTTAGATCCCGGGACAGGGGGCATTCACTATGGCTACACCTTC.

V and J are TRBV10-1 and TRBJ1-4; D ambiguous. CDR1 and CDR2 from the germline V gene are WNHNN and SYGVQD (reference sequence). Trimming left V 8 bases short and J 0 bases short, with 16 bases between. The CDR3 is 16 residues long. The CDR3 nucleotides read TGCGCCAGCCAATTAGAGCGGGGATCAACTAATGAAAAACTGTTTTTT. This sequence encodes CASQLERGSTNEKLFF.

This clone is a singleton in its sample. This chain connects TRBV30 to TRBJ1-5; D is unresolved. Germline V gene lookup returns CDR1 GTSNPN and CDR2 SVGIG (reference sequence). V was trimmed by 1 base and J by 3 bases, leaving 13 bases between them. The CDR3 runs to 15 residues. The CDR3 DNA is TGTGCCTGGAGTGCGGTCGCCTCCCACAATCAGCCCCAGCATTTT. Its protein is CAWSAVASHNQPQHF.

The CDR3 here is CASSDEGLAGGSSYNEQFF. The DNA of the CDR3 is TGTGCCAGCAGTGATGAGGGACTAGCGGGGGGAAGCTCCTACAATGAGCAGTTCTTC. This chain links TRBV6-2 or TRBV6-3 with TRBJ2-1; 15 bases agree with TRBD2. Per germline, CDR1 MNHEY and CDR2 SVGEGT. V lost 5 bases and J lost 0; bases outside the gene matches: 8. The CDR3 has 19 amino acids.

The chain joins TRBV28 to TRBJ1-1, with TRBD1 as a possible D gene (6 bases). Germline V CDR1 and CDR2: MDHEN, SYDVKM. The ends were cut back, 2 bases at V and 5 bases at J, with 15 bases in the middle. The CDR3 covers 15 residues. DNA of the CDR3: TGTGCCAGCAGTTTAAGGGGGGGAGTATGGACTGAAGCTTTCTTT. It translates to CASSLRGGVWTEAFF.

The chain is built from TRBV7-2 and TRBJ2-7; 8 bases fit TRBD1. The CDR3 has 14 amino acids. Germline loops: CDR1 SGHTA, CDR2 FQGNSA. V gave up 3 bases and J gave up 2 bases; unmatched junction bases: 3. The CDR3 coding sequence is TGTGCCAGCAGCTTCCGGGACAGGACCTACGAGCAGTACTTC. This codes for CASSFRDRTYEQYF.

This clone was counted a single time. V gene TRBV18 combines with J gene TRBJ2-1, with D possibly TRBD2 on 6 matching bases. Germline CDR1 is KGHSH and CDR2 is LQKENI. The CDR3 runs to 17 residues. Trimming took 0 bases from V and 0 from J, leaving 12 bases between them. This CDR3 is CASSPPGGISSYNEQFF. Here the CDR3 DNA reads TGTGCCAGCTCACCACCGGGCGGGATAAGCTCCTACAATGAGCAGTTCTTC.

The genes are TRBV4-2 and TRBJ1-6, with D tentatively TRBD1 (6 bases). The germline V gene encodes CDR1 LGHNA and CDR2 YNFKEQ. The length of the CDR3 is 14 residues. The V and J ends lost 4 bases and 7 bases respectively, with 11 bases between them. CDR3 nucleotide sequence: TGTGCCAGCAGCCTTACAGGGCGGAATTCACCCCTCCACTTT. Its protein product is CASSLTGRNSPLHF.

V is TRBV9 and J is TRBJ2-3, with D unresolved. Trimming took 6 bases from V and 0 from J, leaving 23 bases between them. This CDR3 has 18 residues. The germline V gene has CDR1 SGDLS and CDR2 YYNGEE. The CDR3 spells CASNQRQSELPSTDTQYF. CDR3 nucleotides: TGTGCCAGCAATCAGAGGCAATCGGAACTACCTAGCACAGATACGCAGTATTTT. The whole variable domain, remainder taken from reference TRBV9 and TRBJ2-3, is DSGVTQTPKHLITATGQRVTLRCSPRSGDLSVYWYQQSLDQGLQFLIQYYNGEERAKGNILERFSAQQFPDLHSELNLSSLELGDSALYFCASNQRQSELPSTDTQYFGPGTRLTVL.